This TCR beta chain was sequenced for a study of T cell changes during pregnancy in multiple sclerosis. Measured with immunoSEQ multiplex PCR; TCRdb has only the in-frame clones, and not every one. The sample records roughly 48,000 clones, approximately 92% being singletons. Germline values: CDR1 SGDLS, CDR2 YYNGEE. CDR3 size: 17 residues. The V and J ends lost 0 bases and 1 base, in that order; junction bases with no gene match: 8. The sequence was obtained from a female donor in good health, enrolled as a control in a pregnancy study. The chain uses TRBV9 and TRBJ2-7, with 9 bases identical to TRBD2. This sample comprised CD4+ T cells from peripheral blood mononuclear cells, obtained in the second trimester of pregnancy. CDR3 bases: TGTGCCAGCAGCGTAGCGGCTAGCGGGATGGTTTCCTACGAGCAGTACTTC. Protein product: CASSVAASGMVSYEQYF. Full variable domain (remainder filled in from reference TRBV9 and TRBJ2-7): DSGVTQTPKHLITATGQRVTLRCSPRSGDLSVYWYQQSLDQGLQFLIQYYNGEERAKGNILERFSAQQFPDLHSELNLSSLELGDSALYFCASSVAASGMVSYEQYFGPGTRLTVT.